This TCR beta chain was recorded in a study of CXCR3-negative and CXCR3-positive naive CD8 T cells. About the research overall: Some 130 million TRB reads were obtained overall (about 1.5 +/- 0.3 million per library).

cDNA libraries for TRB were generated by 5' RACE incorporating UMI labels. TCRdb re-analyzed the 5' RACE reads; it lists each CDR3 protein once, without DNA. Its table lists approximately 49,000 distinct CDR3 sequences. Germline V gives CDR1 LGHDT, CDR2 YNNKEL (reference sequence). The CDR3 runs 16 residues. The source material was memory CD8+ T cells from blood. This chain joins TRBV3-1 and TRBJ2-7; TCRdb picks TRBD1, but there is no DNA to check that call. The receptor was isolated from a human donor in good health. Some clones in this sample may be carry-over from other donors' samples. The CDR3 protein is CASSQESGGQIYEQYF.